These 8 T cell receptor beta chains originate from one sample sequenced in a study of OX40 agonist ivuxolimab in advanced cancers. Some clones are missing from TCRdb's copy, which holds only in-frame ones; the method was immunoSEQ multiplex PCR. The data contain 20,000 or so clones, 85% to 90% of them singletons. The sequences come from CD4+ or CD8+ T cells sorted from blood, collected in a trial of the OX40 agonist ivuxolimab. The receptors were gathered from an adult with an advanced solid tumor such as melanoma, head and neck, liver or kidney cancer.

There are a few counts of this clone. This chain uses TRBV30 with TRBJ1-4; D is uncertain. V lost 2 bases, J lost 3 bases, and 10 bases lay in between. The germline gives CDR1 GTSNPN, CDR2 SVGIG (reference sequence). The CDR3 has 14 residues. Here the CDR3 reads CAWSYGRANEKLFF. The CDR3, as DNA: TGTGCCTGGAGTTATGGGCGGGCTAATGAAAAACTGTTTTTT. The full variable domain, with the rest looked up from reference TRBV30 and TRBJ1-4, is SQTIHQWPATLVQPVGSPLSLECTVEGTSNPNLYWYRQAAGRGLQLLFYSVGIGQISSEVPQNLSASRPQDRQFILSSKKLLLSDSGFYLCAWSYGRANEKLFFGSGTQLSVL.

J is TRBJ1-1 and V is TRBV6-6; D unclear. Trimming took 6 bases from V and 9 from J, leaving 14 bases between them. Germline V gene lookup returns CDR1 MNHNY and CDR2 SVGAGI (reference sequence). The CDR3 covers 12 residues. Written as DNA, the CDR3 is TGTGCCAGCAGCTCGTCCGGGTTGCAAGCTTTCTTT. It is translated as CASSSSGLQAFF.

The chain combines TRBV21-1 with TRBJ2-4; the DNA was not used to check the table's D call, TRBD2. TRBV21-1 counts as a pseudogene. The CDR3 covers 17 residues. The DNA for the CDR3 is TGTGCCAGCAGCAGCTGGACTAGCGGGAAGGCCAAAAACATTCAGTACTTC. This translates into CASSSWTSGKAKNIQYF.

The rearrangement links TRBV7-9 to TRBJ2-1; 7 bases map to TRBD1. V was clipped by 5 bases and J by 0 bases; unmatched bases: 4. CDR1 and CDR2 (germline): SEHNR, FQNEAQ (reference sequence). This CDR3 has 15 amino acids. In DNA form, the CDR3 reads TGTGCCAGCAGCCTTCGACAGGGCTCCTACAATGAGCAGTTCTTC. It codes for CASSLRQGSYNEQFF.

V and J are TRBV2 and TRBJ2-7; D is unclear. Germline lookup yields CDR1 SNHLY and CDR2 FYNNEI. V was cut by 10 bases and J by 2 bases, with 15 bases left in between. The CDR3 is 13 amino acids. In DNA form, the CDR3 reads TGTGCCAACACCGGGCACACAACCTACGAGCAGTACTTC. This translates into CANTGHTTYEQYF.

V and J are TRBV29-1 and TRBJ2-1; D may correspond to TRBD1 or TRBD2 (6 bases each). Germline CDR1 and CDR2: SQVTM and ANQGSEA. The V end was cut by 4 bases, the J end by 4 bases, with 20 bases between. The CDR3 covers 16 residues. In DNA form, the CDR3 reads TGCAGCGTTGTGGGGGGCGGAGGCCCCCGTTACAATGAGCAGTTCTTC. It codes for CSVVGGGGPRYNEQFF.

This clone was recorded once. The chain carries TRBV11-2 and TRBJ2-7, with no clear D. Trimming removed 7 bases at V and 4 bases at J, with 11 bases between. CDR1 and CDR2 from the germline V gene are SGHAT and FQNNGV. The CDR3 consists of 12 residues. The CDR3 nucleotides are TGTGCCAGCACCTTCAGTAAGTACGAGCAGTACTTC. Translation: CASTFSKYEQYF.

This chain joins TRBV4-1 and TRBJ1-1; D remains ambiguous. The CDR3 has 14 amino acids. Trimming cost V 2 bases and J 10 bases, with 17 bases left between them. Germline-derived CDR1 and CDR2 are MGHRA and YSYEKL. The CDR3 spells CASSQSALSEGAFF. Here the CDR3 DNA reads TGCGCCAGCAGCCAATCGGCGCTCTCCGAGGGAGCTTTCTTT.